This T cell receptor beta chain was retrieved from a study of T cell repertoires in cytomegalovirus infection. Study summary: From public TCR beta signatures came an indication of both CMV infection and matching HLA type.

V lost 4 bases and J lost 2, with 17 bases in between. Germline V gene sequence: CDR1 SGHTA, CDR2 FQGNSA. The CDR3 length is 17 residues. TCRdb re-analysed the reads in MiXCR, keeping a single row per CDR3 protein. The sample includes approximately 76,000 distinct CDR3 sequences, 35% to 45% seen only once; the top ten take 90% to 95%. A few counts support this clonotype. Antigen: not known. The rearrangement uses TRBV7-2 and TRBJ2-2; D perhaps matches TRBD1 (6 bases). The sequenced sample was CD8+ T cells from cultured PBMCs, obtained from culture after CMV antigen stimulation. The clonotype comes from a human donor in good health (CMV status not recorded). Some clones in this sample may be carry-over from other donors' samples. CDR3 residues: CASSWPLTGHNTGELFF. The CDR3 DNA sequence: TGTGCCAGCAGCTGGCCCCTTACAGGGCATAACACCGGGGAGCTGTTTTTT.